This section outlines one T cell receptor beta chain sequence together with its context. The antigen remains unidentified. These data originate in a study of T cell responses to AZD1222 COVID-19 vaccine. Study outcomes and limitations: Spike as a whole was targeted by vaccine-associated CD4 TCRs, dominant at 160-218 and 743-854. It should be noted that donors were predominantly white British and more often female, and clonal diversity was possibly underestimated. Compared with day 0, the breadth and depth of the Spike-specific TCR repertoire rose significantly after two doses of AZD1222. The study identified only five to seven AZD1222 recipients as seropositive at baseline.

TCRdb's copy holds only in-frame clones and misses some; the assay was immunoSEQ multiplex PCR. The sample has some 84,000 clones, roughly 88% seen once. The germline gives CDR1 LGHDT, CDR2 YNNKEL (reference sequence). The CDR3 covers 17 residues. With V trimmed by 1 base and J by 0 bases, 8 bases remained unmatched. This sequence originates from an adult who received the AZD1222 COVID-19 vaccine. The sequenced sample was peripheral blood, obtained 28 days after the second AZD1222 dose. This chain joins TRBV3-1 (or the pseudogene TRBV3-2) and TRBJ1-1; 7 bases fit TRBD1. The CDR3 region is CASSQVPGQVMNTEAFF. The CDR3 DNA is TGTGCCAGCAGCCAAGTGCCAGGACAGGTCATGAACACTGAAGCTTTCTTT.